The 28 T cell receptor beta chains in this list originate from one sample, sequenced in a study of T cells in Graves' hyperthyroidism and ophthalmopathy. Researchers took RNA transcripts and amplified the TCR beta CDR3 regions from them. The HTBI primer set was used in a first-round RT-PCR of the TCR CDR3. MiXCR was run by TCRdb on the multiplex PCR reads, yielding one entry per CDR3 protein. There are 560,000 or so distinct CDR3 sequences in the sample; approximately 20% occur only once, and roughly 47% lies in the top ten. Sequencing input: blood. These receptors were collected from a man between 35 and 55 years old with Graves' ophthalmopathy.

This chain links TRBV6-2 or TRBV6-3 with TRBJ1-1; no reliable D call. Germline V gene lookup returns CDR1 MNHEY and CDR2 SVGEGT. There are 14 residues in the CDR3. Trimming removed 9 bases at V and 2 bases at J, with 16 bases between. In DNA form, the CDR3 reads TGTGCCAGTGGCGTGGGAGCGGTAAACACTGAAGCTTTCTTT. Protein: CASGVGAVNTEAFF.

This chain links TRBV28 with TRBJ1-5; D might be TRBD1 (5 bases). V shed 2 bases and J shed 7 bases, with 9 bases lying between them. Germline CDR1 MDHEN, CDR2 SYDVKM. The CDR3 runs to 13 residues. The CDR3 bases are TGTGCCAGCAGTTTACAGGGACGACAGCCCCAGCATTTT. Protein: CASSLQGRQPQHF.

This clonotype has a count of ten or more. The chain uses TRBV30 and TRBJ1-5; D might be TRBD1 (6 bases). The CDR3 loop spans 13 amino acids. V was shortened by 4 bases and J by 7 bases, with 14 bases between the two germline ends. The germline gives CDR1 GTSNPN, CDR2 SVGIG (reference sequence). This CDR3 reads CAWTGGLNQPQHF. CDR3 bases: TGTGCCTGGACTGGGGGGCTTAACCAGCCCCAGCATTTT.

The table lists this clonotype with a few counts. The chain has TRBV18 and TRBJ2-7, with 8 bases that match TRBD1. The germline CDR1 and CDR2 sequences are KGHSH and LQKENI. This CDR3 spans 14 amino acids. V lost 3 bases to trimming and J lost 6 bases; unmatched junction nucleotides: 7. The CDR3 region has the DNA TGTGCCAGCTCACCTACCGACAGGGGAAGCGAGCAGTACTTC. Translating gives CASSPTDRGSEQYF.

This chain links TRBV7-8 with TRBJ1-2; unclear D gene. Trimming stripped 5 bases from V and 7 bases from J, with 14 bases between. There are 13 residues in the CDR3. The V gene's germline CDR1 is SGHVS and CDR2 FQNEAQ. The DNA of the CDR3 is TGTGCCAGCAGCCCGGTTATGGGCGGTGGCTACACCTTC. Translating gives CASSPVMGGGYTF.

This clonotype was seen at least ten times. The V call is TRBV11-1, the J call TRBJ2-3; D possibly uses TRBD1 or TRBD2 (5 bases each). Germline V lookup: CDR1 SGHAT, CDR2 FQDESV (reference sequence). The V gene lost 1 base and the J gene lost 0 bases, with 8 bases spanning the gap. The CDR3 is made up of 15 amino acids. CDR3 region: CASSLEGRSTDTQYF. The CDR3 nucleotides read TGTGCCAGCAGCTTAGAGGGACGGAGCACAGATACGCAGTATTTT.

V gene TRBV5-1 combines with J gene TRBJ1-2; no firm D call. Germline CDR1 reads SGHRS; CDR2 reads YFSETQ. Deletions cut 3 bases from V and 5 bases from J, with 8 bases between. There are 12 residues in the CDR3. The CDR3, as DNA: TGCGCCAGCAGCTCGTTATCTTATGGCTACACCTTC. This translates into CASSSLSYGYTF.

This clonotype was seen more than once but under ten times. The chain combines TRBV7-9 with TRBJ2-4; tentatively, D is TRBD1 or TRBD2 (5 bases each). The CDR3 spans 15 residues. The V gene's germline CDR1 is SEHNR and CDR2 FQNEAQ (reference sequence). With 1 base removed from V and 0 bases from J, the gap between germline ends came to 7 bases. In DNA form, the CDR3 reads TGTGCCAGCAGCTTAGGGGGGATAGCCAAAAACATTCAGTACTTC. Its translation is CASSLGGIAKNIQYF.

This clonotype was detected only a few times. CDR3 in amino acids: CASKGDYEQYF. CDR3 sequence (DNA): TGTGCCAGCAAGGGGGATTACGAGCAGTACTTC. The chain links TRBV12-3 or TRBV12-4 to TRBJ2-7; TRBD1 might be the D (6 bases). Trimming cost V 7 bases and J 4 bases, with 8 bases left between them. This CDR3 contains 11 residues.

The table lists this clonotype with a few counts. The chain uses TRBV6-1 and TRBJ2-3; 8 bases align to TRBD2. V dropped 2 bases and J dropped 3; count of bases not matched to a gene: 4. The CDR3 is made up of 15 amino acids. Germline V gene sequence: CDR1 MNHNS, CDR2 SASEGT. CDR3 amino acids: CASSERVAGTDTQYF. CDR3 sequence (DNA): TGTGCCAGCAGTGAACGCGTAGCGGGGACAGATACGCAGTATTTT.

In this sample, this clonotype turned up many times. The V and J genes are TRBV2 and TRBJ2-7, with D possibly matching TRBD1 (6 bases). The germline V gene has CDR1 SNHLY and CDR2 FYNNEI. Trimming pared 7 bases from V and 6 bases from J, leaving 10 bases between. The CDR3 sequence is 11 residues long. CDR3 region: CASTLGGEQYF. CDR3 DNA sequence: TGTGCCAGCACTTTAGGGGGCGAGCAGTACTTC.

This chain links TRBV4-1 with TRBJ2-7, with D possibly matching TRBD2 (5 bases). V lost 1 base and J 4 bases, leaving 11 bases between the germline ends. CDR3 length equals 14 residues. Germline V gene sequence: CDR1 MGHRA, CDR2 YSYEKL. The DNA of the CDR3 is TGCGCCAGCAGCCAAGTCGGGGTGGGGTACGAGCAGTACTTC. Translating it yields CASSQVGVGYEQYF.

V gene TRBV7-9 combines with J gene TRBJ2-1, with 7 bases matching TRBD1. CDR1 and CDR2 (germline): SEHNR, FQNEAQ (reference sequence). Trimming took 4 bases from V and 8 from J; bases not matched to a gene: 20. This CDR3 comprises 18 residues. CDR3: CASSSSKPSGTDRYEQFF. The CDR3 DNA sequence: TGTGCCAGCAGCTCTTCAAAGCCCTCCGGGACAGATCGCTATGAGCAGTTCTTC.

At least ten counts were recorded for this clonotype. This rearrangement joins TRBV2 to TRBJ1-1; tentatively, D is TRBD1 (5 bases). Trimming cost V 3 bases and J 9 bases, with 8 bases left between them. The CDR3 is 11 amino acids. Germline V gene lookup returns CDR1 SNHLY and CDR2 FYNNEI. The CDR3 here is CASSDGAKAFF. CDR3 nucleotide sequence: TGTGCCAGCAGTGACGGGGCTAAAGCTTTCTTT.

In its sample, this clonotype was seen a few times. The chain links TRBV13 to TRBJ2-3; 9 positions match TRBD1. In germline, CDR1 is PRHDT, CDR2 FYEKMQ (reference sequence). CDR3 size: 15 residues. The J segment lost 3 bases and the V segment lost 4 bases, leaving 5 bases of the junction unmatched. CDR3 nucleotides: TGTGCCAGCAGCTCGGACAGGGGACGAACAGATACGCAGTATTTT. This codes for CASSSDRGRTDTQYF.

This clonotype has a count of ten or more. The rearrangement uses TRBV7-8 and TRBJ2-3, with 10 positions matching TRBD1. Germline V gene lookup returns CDR1 SGHVS and CDR2 FQNEAQ. With V trimmed by 5 bases and J by 2 bases, 13 bases remained unmatched. CDR3 length: 18 residues. CDR3 region: CASSPHRTGGLLTDTQYF. DNA of the CDR3: TGTGCCAGCAGCCCCCACCGGACAGGGGGATTACTCACAGATACGCAGTATTTT.

This clonotype showed up many times. V gene TRBV11-2 combines with J gene TRBJ2-1, with D possibly called TRBD1 or TRBD2 (5 bases each). The V end lost 0 bases, the J end lost 0 bases, and 6 bases lay between the germline ends. Germline loops: CDR1 SGHAT, CDR2 FQNNGV. This CDR3 is 15 amino acids long. CDR3 sequence (DNA): TGTGCCAGCAGCTTAGAGGGGGTCTCCTACAATGAGCAGTTCTTC. The encoded protein is CASSLEGVSYNEQFF.

The J gene is TRBJ1-1, the V gene TRBV29-1, with D possibly matching TRBD1 (6 bases). The germline V gene encodes CDR1 SQVTM and CDR2 ANQGSEA. V was pared by 4 bases and J by 0 bases, with 9 bases between. The CDR3 covers 13 residues. CDR3 region: CSVVQGLNTEAFF. The CDR3 bases are TGCAGCGTTGTGCAGGGGCTGAACACTGAAGCTTTCTTT.

The chain couples TRBV28 to TRBJ1-2; 7 nucleotides align to TRBD1. This CDR3 has 13 amino acids. From germline, CDR1 is MDHEN and CDR2 SYDVKM. V lost 8 bases, J lost 3 bases, and 6 bases stayed unmatched. The CDR3 loop reads CASGGTDDYGYTF. The CDR3 DNA sequence: TGTGCCAGCGGCGGGACAGATGACTATGGCTACACCTTC.

V and J are TRBV3-1 and TRBJ1-1; 7 nucleotides match TRBD1. CDR1 and CDR2 from the germline V gene are LGHDT and YNNKEL (reference sequence). CDR3 length equals 16 residues. Germline trimming cut 3 bases from V and 2 bases from J; bases unmatched to any gene: 9. DNA for the CDR3: TGTGCCAGCAGCCAGGCCCTGGCAGGGGGAAACACTGAAGCTTTCTTT. Encoded protein: CASSQALAGGNTEAFF. Full variable domain (outside the CDR3, taken from reference TRBV3-1 and TRBJ1-1): DTAVSQTPKYLVTQMGNDKSIKCEQNLGHDTMYWYKQDSKKFLKIMFSYNNKELIINETVPNRFSPKSPDKAHLNLHINSLELGDSAVYFCASSQALAGGNTEAFFGQGTRLTVV.

The chain employs TRBV19 and TRBJ2-7; 10 positions agree with TRBD1. The CDR3 has 14 amino acids. Trimming removed 4 bases from V and 6 bases from J; junction bases left unmatched: 6. The germline CDR1 and CDR2 sequences are LNHDA and SQIVND (reference sequence). Here the CDR3 reads CASSTGTGDREQYF. CDR3 bases: TGTGCCAGTAGTACCGGGACAGGGGACCGCGAGCAGTACTTC.

CDR3 region: CAISGAGGALGFEQYF. The CDR3 DNA follows: TGTGCCATCAGTGGCGCAGGGGGCGCCCTCGGATTCGAGCAGTACTTC. The V call is TRBV10-3, the J call TRBJ2-7, with TRBD1 identical over 8 bases. The germline V gene encodes CDR1 ENHRY and CDR2 SYGVKD. J lost 6 bases, V lost 4 bases, and 14 bases had no gene match. This CDR3 is built from 16 residues.

The genes are TRBV29-1 and TRBJ1-1, with D unresolved. The CDR3 covers 12 residues. Trimming took 7 bases from V and 0 from J, leaving 9 bases between them. The germline gives CDR1 SQVTM, CDR2 ANQGSEA. CDR3 DNA sequence: TGCAGCGGAGGGCTAATGAACACTGAAGCTTTCTTT. Protein: CSGGLMNTEAFF. Filled out from reference TRBV29-1 and TRBJ1-1, the complete variable domain reads SAVISQKPSRDICQRGTSLTIQCQVDSQVTMMFWYRQQPGQSLTLIATANQGSEATYESGFVIDKFPISRPNLTFSTLTVSNMSPEDSSIYLCSGGLMNTEAFFGQGTRLTVV.

The chain joins TRBV6-1 to TRBJ2-3, with D possibly matching TRBD2 (7 bases). Germline CDR1 is MNHNS and CDR2 is SASEGT. With 3 bases removed from V and 5 bases from J, the gap between germline ends came to 12 bases. The CDR3 is made up of 14 amino acids. CDR3 amino acids: CASSERGRVDTQYF. The CDR3, as DNA: TGTGCCAGCAGTGAGCGGGGGCGAGTAGATACGCAGTATTTT.

The sample holds many counts of this clonotype. The chain couples TRBV18 to TRBJ2-5; TRBD1 is a possible D gene (6 bases). Germline V gene lookup returns CDR1 KGHSH and CDR2 LQKENI. The CDR3 is 14 residues long. V lost 2 bases, J lost 2 bases, and 9 bases lay in between. The CDR3 reads CASSPSQGQETQYF. The DNA for the CDR3 is TGTGCCAGCTCACCATCGCAGGGGCAAGAGACCCAGTACTTC.

This clonotype was seen repeatedly, ten times or more. The V gene is TRBV11-1, the J gene TRBJ2-1; D call uncertain. The CDR3 is 14 residues long. With 5 bases removed from V and 4 bases from J, the gap between germline ends came to 12 bases. Germline loops: CDR1 SGHAT, CDR2 FQDESV (reference sequence). In DNA, the CDR3 is TGTGCCAGCAGCGACCACGGAACTTACAATGAGCAGTTCTTC. It codes for CASSDHGTYNEQFF. Full variable domain (rest looked up from reference TRBV11-1 and TRBJ2-1): EAEVAQSPRYKITEKSQAVAFWCDPISGHATLYWYRQILGQGPELLVQFQDESVVDDSQLPKDRFSAERLKGVDSTLKIQPAELGDSAMYLCASSDHGTYNEQFFGPGTRLTVL.

This clonotype has only one observation. The V call is TRBV4-3, the J call TRBJ2-1; perhaps TRBD2 as D (6 bases). This CDR3 is built from 18 residues. The germline V and J ends were trimmed by 2 bases and 9 bases, with 26 bases remaining between them. Germline CDR1 reads LGHNA; CDR2 reads YSLEER. The CDR3 bases are TGCGCCAGCAGCCAAATTAGGGAGGCGGGCAACACGCAGGGTGAGCAGTTCTTC. This translates into CASSQIREAGNTQGEQFF.

This clonotype was seen repeatedly, ten times or more. The V gene is TRBV12-3 or TRBV12-4, the J gene TRBJ2-5, with D perhaps matching TRBD2 (6 bases). The CDR3 has 15 residues. Trimming took 11 bases from V and 2 from J, leaving 21 bases between them. The CDR3 region has the DNA TGTGCCGCGCTGGGGGGAGTGGGCCCTCAAGAGACCCAGTACTTC. Protein product: CAALGGVGPQETQYF.